Detailed here is one T cell receptor (beta chain). MiXCR was run by TCRdb on the 5' RACE reads, yielding one entry per CDR3 protein. The data hold 530,000 or so distinct CDR3 sequences, with 17% observed a single time. The entry originates in a study of T-cell memory formation after mild COVID-19. V was pared by 0 bases and J by 7 bases, with 11 bases between. Germline lookup yields CDR1 SGHRS and CDR2 YFSETQ. There are 15 residues in the CDR3. This TCR was sampled from an adult woman who had mild COVID-19 (a few samples of this study predate the infection). Cell type and time point are not known. The sequenced sample was PBMCs or a T cell subset sorted from them (not recorded which). The J gene is TRBJ1-6, the V gene TRBV5-1; D ambiguous. As DNA, the CDR3 is TGCGCCAGCAGCTTGGATCGGCAGACGAATTCACCCCTCCACTTT. Its translation: CASSLDRQTNSPLHF.